Reported below is one T cell receptor (beta chain). Its antigen is still unknown. This specimen belongs to a study of cytomegalovirus exposure and HLA in healthy donors. Overall study results and limits: Trimming of TCR beta V- and J-genes showed a link, identified in a later analysis, to a missense DCLRE1C variant. Judged likely to be a sequencing artifact was a cluster of highly shared sequence variants.

Both 60 Vbeta primers and 13 Jbeta primers went into the PCR. Data came from immunoSEQ multiplex PCR; TCRdb stores just in-frame clones and leaves some out. The listing contains about 150,000 clones. The CDR3 is made up of 15 amino acids. Germline-derived CDR1 and CDR2 are LGHNA and YNFKEQ. Losses at the gene ends were 2 bases for V and 3 bases for J; bases not matched to a gene: 6. The specimen was PBMCs. The sequence was obtained from a woman in her 50s in good health and CMV-seronegative. The genes are TRBV4-2 and TRBJ2-5; 7 bases agree with TRBD1. The CDR3 region is CASSQRGQTKETQYF. The CDR3 DNA reads as TGTGCCAGCAGCCAAAGGGGACAGACAAAAGAGACCCAGTACTTC.